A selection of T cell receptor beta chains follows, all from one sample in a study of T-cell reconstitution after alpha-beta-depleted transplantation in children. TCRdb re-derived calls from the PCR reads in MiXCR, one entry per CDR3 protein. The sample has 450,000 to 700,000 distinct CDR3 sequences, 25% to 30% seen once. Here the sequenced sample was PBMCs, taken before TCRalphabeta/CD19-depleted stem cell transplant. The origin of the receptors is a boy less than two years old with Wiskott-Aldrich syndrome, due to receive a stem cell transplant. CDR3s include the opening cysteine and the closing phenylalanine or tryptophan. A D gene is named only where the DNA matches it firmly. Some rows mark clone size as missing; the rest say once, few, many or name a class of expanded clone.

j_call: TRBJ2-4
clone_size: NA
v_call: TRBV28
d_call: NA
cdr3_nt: TGTGCCAGCAACCTGGGGGGTAGCCTAGCCAAAAACATTCAGTACTTC
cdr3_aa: CASNLGGSLAKNIQYF

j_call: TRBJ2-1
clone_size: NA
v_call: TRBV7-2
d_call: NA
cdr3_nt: TGTGCCAGCAGCTTACAAGAGGGCAATGAGCAGTTCTTC
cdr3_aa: CASSLQEGNEQFF

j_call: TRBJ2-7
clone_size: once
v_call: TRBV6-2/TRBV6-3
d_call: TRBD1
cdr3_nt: TGTGCCAGCAGTCCTACAGGGGCCAGCTCCTACGAGCAGTACTTC
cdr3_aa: CASSPTGASSYEQYF

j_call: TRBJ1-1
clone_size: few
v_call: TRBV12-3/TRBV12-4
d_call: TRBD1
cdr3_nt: TGTGCCAGCAGTTTATTCGGGACAGGAACTGAAGCTTTCTTT
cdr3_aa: CASSLFGTGTEAFF

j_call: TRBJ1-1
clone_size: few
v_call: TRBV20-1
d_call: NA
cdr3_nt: TGCAGTGCTAGAGGCTCGGGTTTTAGGGCTTTCTTT
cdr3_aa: CSARGSGFRAFF

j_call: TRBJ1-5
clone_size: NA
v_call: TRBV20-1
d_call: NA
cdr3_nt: TGCAGTGCTAGAGATAATAGACAGGCCGAAAGGCCCCAGCATTTT
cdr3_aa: CSARDNRQAERPQHF

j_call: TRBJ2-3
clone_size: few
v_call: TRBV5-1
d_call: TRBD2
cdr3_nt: TGCGCCAGCAGCTTGGCGACTAGCGGGAGCCCAGATACGCAGTATTTT
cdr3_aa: CASSLATSGSPDTQYF

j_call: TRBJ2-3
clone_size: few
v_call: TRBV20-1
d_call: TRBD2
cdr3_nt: TGCAGTGCCACCACCCGGCGGGGGACTAGCACAGATACGCAGTATTTT
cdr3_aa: CSATTRRGTSTDTQYF

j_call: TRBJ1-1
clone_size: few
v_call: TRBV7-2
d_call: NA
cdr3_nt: TGTGCCAGCAGCAAGGGACGGACGAACACTGAAGCTTTCTTT
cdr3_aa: CASSKGRTNTEAFF

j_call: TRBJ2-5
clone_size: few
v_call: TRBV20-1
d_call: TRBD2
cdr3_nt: TGCAGTGCTTTTGGGCTAGCGGGAGGGAAGGAGACCCAGTACTTC
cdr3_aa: CSAFGLAGGKETQYF

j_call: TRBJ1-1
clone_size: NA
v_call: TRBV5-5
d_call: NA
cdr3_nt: TGTGCCAGCAGCTTGGGGTGGGGGAGCACTGAAGCTTTCTTT
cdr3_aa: CASSLGWGSTEAFF

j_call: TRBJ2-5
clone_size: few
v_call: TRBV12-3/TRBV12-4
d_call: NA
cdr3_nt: TGTGCCAGCAGGACCAGGACCACCGGGACCCAGTACTTC
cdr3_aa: CASRTRTTGTQYF

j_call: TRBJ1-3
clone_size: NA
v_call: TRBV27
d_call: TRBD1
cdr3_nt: TGTGCCAGCAGTTTACGGGGGACAGGGGGTGCTGGAAACACCATATATTTT
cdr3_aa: CASSLRGTGGAGNTIYF

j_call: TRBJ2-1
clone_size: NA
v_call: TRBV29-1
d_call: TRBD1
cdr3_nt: TGCAGCTCCACTTGGGCAGGGGGCTACAATGAGCAGTTCTTC
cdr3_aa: CSSTWAGGYNEQFF

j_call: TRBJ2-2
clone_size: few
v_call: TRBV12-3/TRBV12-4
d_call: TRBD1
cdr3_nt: TGTGCCAGCAGTATTACAGGGGGAAGTTGGACCGGGGAGCTGTTTTTT
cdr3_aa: CASSITGGSWTGELFF

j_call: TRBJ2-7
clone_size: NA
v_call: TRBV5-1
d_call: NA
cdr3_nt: TGCGCCAGCAGCTTGGTGGGTGGCCGGCACTACGAGCAGTACTTC
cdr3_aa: CASSLVGGRHYEQYF

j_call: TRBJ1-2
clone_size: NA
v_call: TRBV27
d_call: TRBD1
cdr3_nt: TGTGCCAGCAGTGGGACAGCCCTATCTGGCTACACCTTC
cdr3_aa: CASSGTALSGYTF

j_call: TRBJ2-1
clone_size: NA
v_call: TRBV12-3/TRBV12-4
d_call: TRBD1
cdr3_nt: TGTGCCAGCAGTTCTAGGACAGGGAGCCCCTACAATGAGCAGTTCTTC
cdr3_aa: CASSSRTGSPYNEQFF

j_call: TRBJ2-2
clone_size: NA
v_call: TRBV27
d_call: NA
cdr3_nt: TGTGCCAGCAGTTTTTATGGTGCCGGGGAGCTGTTTTTT
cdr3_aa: CASSFYGAGELFF

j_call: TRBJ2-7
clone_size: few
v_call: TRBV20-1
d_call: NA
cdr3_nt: TGCAGTGCTACGTCGGACAGATCCTACGAGCAGTACTTC
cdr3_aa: CSATSDRSYEQYF

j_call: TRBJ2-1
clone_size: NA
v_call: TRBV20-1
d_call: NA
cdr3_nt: TGCAGTGTTCAGGGCACCGGGACCAATGAGCAGTTCTTC
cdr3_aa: CSVQGTGTNEQFF

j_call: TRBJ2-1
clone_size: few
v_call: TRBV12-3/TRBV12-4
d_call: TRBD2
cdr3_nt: TGTGCCACCAACCTTGGCGGGACTAGCGGGGTGTACAATGAGCAGTTCTTC
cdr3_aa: CATNLGGTSGVYNEQFF

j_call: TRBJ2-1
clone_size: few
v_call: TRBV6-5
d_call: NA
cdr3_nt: TGTGCCAGCAGTAGAGTTCGGGATGAGCAGTTCTTC
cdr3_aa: CASSRVRDEQFF

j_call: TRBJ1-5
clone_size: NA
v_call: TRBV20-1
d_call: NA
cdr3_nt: TGCAGTGCTAGCGGGACGGGTCAGCCCCAGCATTTT
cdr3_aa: CSASGTGQPQHF

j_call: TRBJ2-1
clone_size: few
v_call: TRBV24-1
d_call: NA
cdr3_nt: TGTGCCACCAGTGATGTAGGCAGCACGAACAATGAGCAGTTCTTC
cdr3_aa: CATSDVGSTNNEQFF

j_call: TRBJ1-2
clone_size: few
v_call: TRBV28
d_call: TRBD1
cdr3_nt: TGTGCCAGCAGTGCCTGGGACAGCCCTAACTATGGCTACACCTTC
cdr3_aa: CASSAWDSPNYGYTF

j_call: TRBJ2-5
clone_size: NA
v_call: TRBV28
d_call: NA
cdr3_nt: TGTGCCTCCTCTGACAGGCAAGAGACCCAGTACTTC
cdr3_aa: CASSDRQETQYF

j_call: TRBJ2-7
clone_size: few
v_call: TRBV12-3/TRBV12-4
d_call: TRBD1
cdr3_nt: TGTGCCAGCAGCCTGGGACAGGGGGTAGCCGAGCAGTACTTC
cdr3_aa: CASSLGQGVAEQYF

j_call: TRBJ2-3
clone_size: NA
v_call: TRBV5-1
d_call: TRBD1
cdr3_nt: TGCGCCAGCAGTTACGCCGGGACAGTGGTTGCTGATACGCAGTATTTT
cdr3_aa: CASSYAGTVVADTQYF

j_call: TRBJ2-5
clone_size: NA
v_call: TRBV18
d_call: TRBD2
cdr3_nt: TGTGCCAGCTCGGGGATAGCGGGAGAGACCCAGTACTTC
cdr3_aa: CASSGIAGETQYF

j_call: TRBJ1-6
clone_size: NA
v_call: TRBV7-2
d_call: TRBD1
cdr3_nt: TGTGCCAGCAGCGTAAACAGGGGGCGATGGAGTTCACCCCTCCACTTT
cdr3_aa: CASSVNRGRWSSPLHF

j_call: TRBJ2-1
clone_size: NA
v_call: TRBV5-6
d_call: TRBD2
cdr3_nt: TGTGCCAGCAGCTTGTTTGGGACTAGCGGGAGAGAGGGTGAGCAGTTCTTC
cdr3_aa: CASSLFGTSGREGEQFF

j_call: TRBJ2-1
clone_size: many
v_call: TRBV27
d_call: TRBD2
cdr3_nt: TGTGCCAGCAGTCTTCAAGTTAAACCAGCGGGAGGCTCCTACAATGAGCAGTTCTTC
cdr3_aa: CASSLQVKPAGGSYNEQFF

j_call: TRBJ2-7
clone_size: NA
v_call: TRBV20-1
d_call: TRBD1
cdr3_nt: TGCAGTGCTAGAGGACAGGGGGCCTACGAGCAGTACTTC
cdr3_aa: CSARGQGAYEQYF

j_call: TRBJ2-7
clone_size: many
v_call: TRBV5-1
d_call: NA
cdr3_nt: TGTGCCAGCAGTTTAAAGGGGTACGAGCAGTACTTC
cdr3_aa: CASSLKGYEQYF

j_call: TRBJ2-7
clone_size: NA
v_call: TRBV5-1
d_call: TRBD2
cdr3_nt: TGCGCCAGTCGAGCGGGAGCCAGCTCCTACGAGCAGTACTTC
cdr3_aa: CASRAGASSYEQYF

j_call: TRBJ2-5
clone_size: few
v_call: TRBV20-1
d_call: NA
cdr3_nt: TGCAGTGCTAGAAAGCGGGTCCAAGAGACCCAGTACTTC
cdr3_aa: CSARKRVQETQYF

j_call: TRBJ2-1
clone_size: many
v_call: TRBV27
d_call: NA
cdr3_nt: TGTGCCAGCACCCATAGGGGCTCAGGGCCCGCCTACAATGAGCAGTTCTTC
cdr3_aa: CASTHRGSGPAYNEQFF

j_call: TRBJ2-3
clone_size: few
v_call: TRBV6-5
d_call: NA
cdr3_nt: TGTGCCAGCAGTTACTCACCGACCACAGATACGCAGTATTTT
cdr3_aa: CASSYSPTTDTQYF

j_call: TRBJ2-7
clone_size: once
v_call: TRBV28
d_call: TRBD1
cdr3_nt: TGTGCCAGCAAGGGACAGGGGACAACCTACGAGCAGTACTTC
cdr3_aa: CASKGQGTTYEQYF

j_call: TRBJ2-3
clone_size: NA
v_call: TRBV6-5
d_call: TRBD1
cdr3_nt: TGTGCCAGCAGTTACTCGCGGCAGGGGGTAAAAGATACGCAGTATTTT
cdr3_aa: CASSYSRQGVKDTQYF

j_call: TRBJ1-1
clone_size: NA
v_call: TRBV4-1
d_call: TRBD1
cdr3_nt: TGCGCCAGCAGCCAAGGGGGACAGGGTATGGAGATGAACACTGAAGCTTTCTTT
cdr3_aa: CASSQGGQGMEMNTEAFF

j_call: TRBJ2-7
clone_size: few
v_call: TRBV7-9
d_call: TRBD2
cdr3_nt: TGTGCCAGCAGCCCCGTTCCCGGGACTAGCGGCTACTACGAGCAGTACTTC
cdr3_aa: CASSPVPGTSGYYEQYF

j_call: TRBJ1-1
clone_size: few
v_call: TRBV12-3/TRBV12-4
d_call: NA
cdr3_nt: TGTGCCAGCAGTTTTAAGCCGTCGAGGGGTGAAGCTTTCTTT
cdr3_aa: CASSFKPSRGEAFF

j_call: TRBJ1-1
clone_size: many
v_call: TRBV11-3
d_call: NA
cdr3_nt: TGTGCCAGCAGCTTAAGAGCAGGGACTGAAGCTTTCTTT
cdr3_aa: CASSLRAGTEAFF

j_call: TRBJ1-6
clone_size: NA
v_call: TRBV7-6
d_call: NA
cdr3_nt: TGTGCCAGCAGCTTAGGAAGTGCGAATTCACCCCTCCACTTT
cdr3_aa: CASSLGSANSPLHF

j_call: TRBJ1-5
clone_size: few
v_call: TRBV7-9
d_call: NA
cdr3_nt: TGTGCCAGCAGCTCCGGGCCCGACAATCAGCCCCAGCATTTT
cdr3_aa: CASSSGPDNQPQHF

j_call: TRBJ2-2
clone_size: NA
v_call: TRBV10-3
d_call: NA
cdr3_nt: TGTGCCATCAGTGAATCAAGGGGGATCGACACCGGGGAGCTGTTTTTT
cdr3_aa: CAISESRGIDTGELFF

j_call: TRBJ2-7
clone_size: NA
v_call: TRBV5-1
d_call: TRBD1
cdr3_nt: TGCGCCAGCAGCAATCGACCGGGACAGGGGATCGAGCAGTACTTC
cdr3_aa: CASSNRPGQGIEQYF

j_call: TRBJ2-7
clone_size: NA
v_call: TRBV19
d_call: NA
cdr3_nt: TGTGCCAGTAGTAAAGACTTGGGGGAGATCTCCGAGCAGTACTTC
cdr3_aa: CASSKDLGEISEQYF

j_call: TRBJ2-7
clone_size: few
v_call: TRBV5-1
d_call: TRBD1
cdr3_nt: TGCGCCAGCAGCTTGGCGTTTGGGACAGGGGTTGACGAGCAGTACTTC
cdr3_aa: CASSLAFGTGVDEQYF

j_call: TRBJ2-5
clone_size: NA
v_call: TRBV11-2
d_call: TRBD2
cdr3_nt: TGTGCCAGCAGCTTAGTGGGACTAGCGCTTTACGAGACCCAGTACTTC
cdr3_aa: CASSLVGLALYETQYF

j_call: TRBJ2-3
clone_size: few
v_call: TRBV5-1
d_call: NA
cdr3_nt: TGCGCCAGCAGCTCCCCCAAGGATACGCAGTATTTT
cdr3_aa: CASSSPKDTQYF

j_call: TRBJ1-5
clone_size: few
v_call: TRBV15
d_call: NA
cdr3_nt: TGTGCCACCAGCCGTAGTCTCAGCAATCAGCCCCAGCATTTT
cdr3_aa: CATSRSLSNQPQHF

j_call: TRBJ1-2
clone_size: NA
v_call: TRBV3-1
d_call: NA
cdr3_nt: TGTGCCAGCAGCCAAGAGGGGGTCGGCTACACCTTC
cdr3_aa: CASSQEGVGYTF